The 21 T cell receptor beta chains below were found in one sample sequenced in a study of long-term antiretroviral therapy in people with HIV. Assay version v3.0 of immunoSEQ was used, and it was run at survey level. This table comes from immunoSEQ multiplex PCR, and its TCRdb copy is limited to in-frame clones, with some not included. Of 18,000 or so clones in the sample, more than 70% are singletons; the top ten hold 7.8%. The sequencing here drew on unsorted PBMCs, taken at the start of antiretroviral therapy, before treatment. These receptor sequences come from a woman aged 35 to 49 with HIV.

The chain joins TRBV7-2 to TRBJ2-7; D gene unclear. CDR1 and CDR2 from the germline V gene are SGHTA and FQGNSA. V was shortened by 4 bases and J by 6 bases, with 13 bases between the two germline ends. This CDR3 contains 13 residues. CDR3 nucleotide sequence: TGTGCCAGCAGCTCCCGCCAAGGTCTCGAGCAGTACTTC. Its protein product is CASSSRQGLEQYF.

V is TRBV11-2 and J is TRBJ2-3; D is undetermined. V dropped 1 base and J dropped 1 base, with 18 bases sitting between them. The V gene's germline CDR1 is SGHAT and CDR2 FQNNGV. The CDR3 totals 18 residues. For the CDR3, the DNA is TGTGCCAGCAGCTTAGCTCGGACGGCGACCGCCGGCACAGATACGCAGTATTTT. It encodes CASSLARTATAGTDTQYF.

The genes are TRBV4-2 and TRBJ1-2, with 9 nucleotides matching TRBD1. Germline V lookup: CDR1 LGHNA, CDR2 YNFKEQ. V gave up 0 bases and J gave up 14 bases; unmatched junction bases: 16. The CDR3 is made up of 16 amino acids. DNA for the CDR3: TGTGCCAGCAGCCAAGAAGAGGGAGTCCGGGGACAGGGTAATACCTTC. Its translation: CASSQEEGVRGQGNTF.

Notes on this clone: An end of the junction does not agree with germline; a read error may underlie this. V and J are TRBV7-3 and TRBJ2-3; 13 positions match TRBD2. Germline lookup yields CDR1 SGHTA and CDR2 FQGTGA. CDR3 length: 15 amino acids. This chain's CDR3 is CASSVTSGRADTQYF. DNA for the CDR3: TGTGCCAGCAGCGTAACTAGCGGGAGGGCAGATACGCAGTATTTT.

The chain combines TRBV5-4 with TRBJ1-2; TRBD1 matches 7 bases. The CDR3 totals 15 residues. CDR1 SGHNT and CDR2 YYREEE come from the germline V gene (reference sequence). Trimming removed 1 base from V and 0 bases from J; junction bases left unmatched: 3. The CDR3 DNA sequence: TGTGCCAGCAGCTTGTTGGACAGGTCTAACTATGGCTACACCTTC. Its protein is CASSLLDRSNYGYTF.

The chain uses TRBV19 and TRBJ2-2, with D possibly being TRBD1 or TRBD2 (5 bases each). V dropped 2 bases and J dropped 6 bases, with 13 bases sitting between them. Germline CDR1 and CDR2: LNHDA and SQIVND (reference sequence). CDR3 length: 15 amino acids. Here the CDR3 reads CASSIWGKGPGELFF. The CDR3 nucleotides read TGTGCCAGTAGTATATGGGGGAAGGGTCCCGGGGAGCTGTTTTTT. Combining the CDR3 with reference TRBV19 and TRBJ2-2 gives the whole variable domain DGGITQSPKYLFRKEGQNVTLSCEQNLNHDAMYWYRQDPGQGLRLIYYSQIVNDFQKGDIAEGYSVSREKKESFPLTVTSAQKNPTAFYLCASSIWGKGPGELFFGEGSRLTVL.

In nucleotides, the CDR3 is TGTGCCAGCAGCTTGGTAGCGGGGGGGCTCCGAGAGCAGTTCTTC. Protein sequence: CASSLVAGGLREQFF. The chain couples TRBV5-5 to TRBJ2-1; 11 bases line up with TRBD2. The germline V gene encodes CDR1 SGHKS and CDR2 YYEKEE (reference sequence). V shed 0 bases, J shed 10 bases, and the junction held 6 bases outside the gene matches. The CDR3 contains 15 residues.

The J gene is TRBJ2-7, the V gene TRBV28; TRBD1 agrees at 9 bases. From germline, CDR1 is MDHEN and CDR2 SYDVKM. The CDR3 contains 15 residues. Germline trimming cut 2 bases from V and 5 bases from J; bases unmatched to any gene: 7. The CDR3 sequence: CASSLRGTGWNEQYF. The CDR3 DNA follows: TGTGCCAGCAGTTTAAGAGGGACAGGGTGGAACGAGCAGTACTTC. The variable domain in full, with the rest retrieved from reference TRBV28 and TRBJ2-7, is DVKVTQSSRYLVKRTGEKVFLECVQDMDHENMFWYRQDPGLGLRLIYFSYDVKMKEKGDIPEGYSVSREKKERFSLILESASTNQTSMYLCASSLRGTGWNEQYFGPGTRLTVT.

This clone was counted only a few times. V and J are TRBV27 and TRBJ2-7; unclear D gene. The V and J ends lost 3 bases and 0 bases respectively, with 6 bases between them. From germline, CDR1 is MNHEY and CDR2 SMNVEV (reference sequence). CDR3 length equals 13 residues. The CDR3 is CASSFSSSYEQYF. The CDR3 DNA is TGTGCCAGCAGTTTTTCCAGCTCCTACGAGCAGTACTTC.

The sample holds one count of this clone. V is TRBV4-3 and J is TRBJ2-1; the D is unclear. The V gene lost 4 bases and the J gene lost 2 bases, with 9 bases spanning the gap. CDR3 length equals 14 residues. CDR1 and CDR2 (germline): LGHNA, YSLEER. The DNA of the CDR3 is TGCGCCAGCAGCCCGTCGACTGCCTACAATGAGCAGTTCTTC. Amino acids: CASSPSTAYNEQFF.

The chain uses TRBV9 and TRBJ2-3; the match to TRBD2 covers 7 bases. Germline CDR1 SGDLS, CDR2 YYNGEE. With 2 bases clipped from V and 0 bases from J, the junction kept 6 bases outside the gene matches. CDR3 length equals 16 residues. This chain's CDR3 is CASSVARAGSTDTQYF. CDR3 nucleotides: TGTGCCAGCAGCGTGGCCCGAGCGGGAAGCACAGATACGCAGTATTTT.

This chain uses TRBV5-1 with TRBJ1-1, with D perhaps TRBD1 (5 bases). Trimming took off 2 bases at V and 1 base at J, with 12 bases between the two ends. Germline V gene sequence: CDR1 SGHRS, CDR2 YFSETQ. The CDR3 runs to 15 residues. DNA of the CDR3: TGCGCCAGCAGCTTTCGCCGGGGGTCGAACACTGAAGCTTTCTTT. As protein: CASSFRRGSNTEAFF. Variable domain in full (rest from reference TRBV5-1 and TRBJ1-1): KAGVTQTPRYLIKTRGQQVTLSCSPISGHRSVSWYQQTPGQGLQFLFEYFSETQRNKGNFPGRFSGRQFSNSRSEMNVSTLELGDSALYLCASSFRRGSNTEAFFGQGTRLTVV.

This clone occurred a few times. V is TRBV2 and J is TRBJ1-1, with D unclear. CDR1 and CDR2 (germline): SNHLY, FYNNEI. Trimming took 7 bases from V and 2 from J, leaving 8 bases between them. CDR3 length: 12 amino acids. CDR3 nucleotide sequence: TGTGCCAGCAAGGGAAGCAACACTGAAGCTTTCTTT. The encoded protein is CASKGSNTEAFF.

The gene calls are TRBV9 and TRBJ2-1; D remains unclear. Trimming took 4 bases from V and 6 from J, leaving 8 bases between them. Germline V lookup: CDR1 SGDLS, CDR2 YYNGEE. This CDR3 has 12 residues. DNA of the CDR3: TGTGCCAGCAGCCTCGTAGGCAATGAGCAGTTCTTC. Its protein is CASSLVGNEQFF.

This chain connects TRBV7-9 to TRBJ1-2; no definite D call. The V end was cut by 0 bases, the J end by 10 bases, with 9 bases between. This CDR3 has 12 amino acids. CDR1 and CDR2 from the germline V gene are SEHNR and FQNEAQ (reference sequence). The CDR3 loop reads CASSLAIQIYTF. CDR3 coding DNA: TGTGCCAGCAGCTTAGCGATTCAGATCTACACCTTC.

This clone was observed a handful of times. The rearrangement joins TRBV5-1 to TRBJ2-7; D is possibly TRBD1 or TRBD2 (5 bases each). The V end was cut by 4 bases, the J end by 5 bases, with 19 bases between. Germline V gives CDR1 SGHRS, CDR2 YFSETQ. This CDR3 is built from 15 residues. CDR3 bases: TGCGCCAGCAGCCGGACCCGGGACCCGGGCAACGAGCAGTACTTC. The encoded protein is CASSRTRDPGNEQYF. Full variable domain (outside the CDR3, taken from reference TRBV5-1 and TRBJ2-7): KAGVTQTPRYLIKTRGQQVTLSCSPISGHRSVSWYQQTPGQGLQFLFEYFSETQRNKGNFPGRFSGRQFSNSRSEMNVSTLELGDSALYLCASSRTRDPGNEQYFGPGTRLTVT.

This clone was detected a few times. The CDR3 DNA reads TGTGCCAGCAGCTTCGTAGCTAGCGGGGGCCTAAGTGAGCAGTTCTTC. This encodes CASSFVASGGLSEQFF. The chain joins TRBV7-6 to TRBJ2-1, with 10 positions matching TRBD2. This CDR3 contains 16 residues. The J segment lost 9 bases and the V segment lost 3 bases, leaving 11 bases of the junction unmatched. Germline-derived CDR1 and CDR2 are SGHVS and FNYEAQ.

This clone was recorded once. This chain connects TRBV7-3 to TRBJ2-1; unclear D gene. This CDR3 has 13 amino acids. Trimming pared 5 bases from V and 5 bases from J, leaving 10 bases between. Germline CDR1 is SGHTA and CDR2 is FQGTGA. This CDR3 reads CASSTRLNNEQFF. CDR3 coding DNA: TGTGCCAGCAGCACGCGACTGAACAATGAGCAGTTCTTC.

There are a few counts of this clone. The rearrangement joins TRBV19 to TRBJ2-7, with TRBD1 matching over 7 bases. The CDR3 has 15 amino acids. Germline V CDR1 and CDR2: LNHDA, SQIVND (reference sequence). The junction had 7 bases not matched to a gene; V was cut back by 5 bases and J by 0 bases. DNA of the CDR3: TGTGCCAGTAGTCAGGGACAGATCTACTCCTACGAGCAGTACTTC. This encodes CASSQGQIYSYEQYF. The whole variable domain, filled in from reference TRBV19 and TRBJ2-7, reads DGGITQSPKYLFRKEGQNVTLSCEQNLNHDAMYWYRQDPGQGLRLIYYSQIVNDFQKGDIAEGYSVSREKKESFPLTVTSAQKNPTAFYLCASSQGQIYSYEQYFGPGTRLTVT.

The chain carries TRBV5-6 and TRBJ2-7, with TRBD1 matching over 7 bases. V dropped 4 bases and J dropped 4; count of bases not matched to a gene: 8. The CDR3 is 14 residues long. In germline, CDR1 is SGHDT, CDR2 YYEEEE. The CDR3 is CASSPVRGLYEQYF. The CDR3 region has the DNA TGTGCCAGCAGCCCAGTCAGGGGGTTGTACGAGCAGTACTTC.

The CDR3 nucleotides read TGTGCCAGCAGTTTCGGGGGCCCACAAGAGACCCAGTACTTC. Protein: CASSFGGPQETQYF. V usage is TRBV7-2 and J usage is TRBJ2-5, with D perhaps matching TRBD1 or TRBD2 (6 bases each). CDR1 SGHTA and CDR2 FQGNSA come from the germline V gene. The CDR3 totals 14 residues. Between the trimmed V and J ends, which lost 6 bases and 2 bases, there was a span of 13 bases.